Listed below are T cell receptor beta chains from one sample, sequenced in a study of T cell responses to AZD1222 COVID-19 vaccine. Method: immunoSEQ multiplex PCR; TCRdb's copy keeps in-frame clones and lacks some. The sample records 55,000 to 90,000 clones, 84% being singletons. Sequences were derived from peripheral blood, sampled on day 0 of AZD1222 vaccination. These receptors all stem from an adult in good health. Each CDR3 is given with its conserved first and last residue. Fields, in order: D gene, V gene, clone size, J gene, CDR3 DNA, CDR3 protein. A D gene is named only where the DNA matches it firmly. Expanded clones are given a class, and other clones once, few, many or no size at all.

TRBD1,TRBV28,.,TRBJ1-3,TGTGCCAGCAGTTTACCGGGGACAGGGGGAGGAAACACCATATATTTT,CASSLPGTGGGNTIYF
TRBD1,TRBV28,.,TRBJ2-7,TGTGCCAGCAGTGGGGACAGAAATCCCTACGAGCAGTACTTC,CASSGDRNPYEQYF
TRBD1,TRBV7-9,.,TRBJ1-3,TGTGCCAGCAGCCCCGCGAGCCCACAGGGGGGAAACACCATATATTTT,CASSPASPQGGNTIYF
.,TRBV28,.,TRBJ1-4,TGTGCCAGCAGTGTAGAAGGTCGTGAAAAACTGTTTTTT,CASSVEGREKLFF
.,TRBV6-5,.,TRBJ2-7,TGTGCCAGCAGTTACTCGGGATTCTACGAGCAGTACTTC,CASSYSGFYEQYF
TRBD1,TRBV19,.,TRBJ1-2,TGTGCCAGTACTGCTGGACGCGGACAGGCGGTCTATGGCTACACCTTC,CASTAGRGQAVYGYTF
.,TRBV3-1/TRBV3-2,.,TRBJ1-1,TGTGCCAGCACCACAGTGGGGAACACTGAAGCTTTCTTT,CASTTVGNTEAFF
.,TRBV29-1,few,TRBJ1-2,TGCAGCGTTGAAGGGGGCGCAGTCTATGGCTACACCTTC,CSVEGGAVYGYTF
.,TRBV3-1/TRBV3-2,.,TRBJ1-6,TGTGCCAGCAGCACAGATGCAAAAGGACAGTATTCACCCCTCCACTTT,CASSTDAKGQYSPLHF
.,TRBV11-2,.,TRBJ2-7,TGTGCCAGCAGCTTAGACAGGGGGGCCTACGAGCAGTACTTC,CASSLDRGAYEQYF
.,TRBV30,.,TRBJ1-5,TGTGCCTGGAGAGAACAGGGTGGGCCCCAGCATTTT,CAWREQGGPQHF
TRBD2,TRBV18,.,TRBJ2-5,TGTGCCAGCTCACCACGGGCGTACGGCGGGGGAGAGACCCAGTACTTC,CASSPRAYGGGETQYF
TRBD1,TRBV27,.,TRBJ2-2,TGTGCCAGCAGTTTAAGAGGGACAGGATCTGACCGGAGGGAGCTGTTTTTT,CASSLRGTGSDRRELFF
.,TRBV10-2,.,TRBJ2-1,TGCGCCAGCAGTGGATACAGGGCAGGCTCCTACAATGAGCAGTTCTTC,CASSGYRAGSYNEQFF
.,TRBV16,.,TRBJ1-5,TGTGCCAGCAGCCAGGGACTAGATCAGCCCCAGCATTTT,CASSQGLDQPQHF
TRBD1,TRBV28,.,TRBJ2-7,TGTGCCAGCAATGGACAGGGAGGCTACGAGCAGTACTTC,CASNGQGGYEQYF
.,TRBV28,once,TRBJ1-2,TGTGCCAGCGGGCAGAGCCAAGTCCGTAACTATGGCTACACCTTC,CASGQSQVRNYGYTF
.,TRBV27,.,TRBJ1-2,TGTGCCAGCAGTTTGACAGTCTCCTATGGCTACACCTTC,CASSLTVSYGYTF
.,TRBV4-3,.,TRBJ1-2,TGCGCCAGCAGCCAAGAGTCATCCTCCTATGGCTACACCTTC,CASSQESSSYGYTF
.,TRBV6-5,.,TRBJ2-6,TGTGCCATGAGGGACTCTGGGGCCAACGTCCTGACTTTC,CAMRDSGANVLTF
TRBD1,TRBV10-3,few,TRBJ1-1,TGTGCCATCAGTGGGACAGGGATTGAAGCTTTCTTT,CAISGTGIEAFF
TRBD2,TRBV5-1,.,TRBJ2-1,TGCGCCAGCAGCCCGCGGACTAGCGGGGGACCTTACAATGAGCAGTTCTTC,CASSPRTSGGPYNEQFF
TRBD1,TRBV27,.,TRBJ2-5,TGTGCCAGCGGACCCGGGACAGGGGGCGCTGGGGAGACCCAGTACTTC,CASGPGTGGAGETQYF
.,TRBV28,.,TRBJ1-5,TGTGCCAGCAGTTTAGGGGTTCGACAGCCCCAGCATTTT,CASSLGVRQPQHF
TRBD1,TRBV18,.,TRBJ1-5,TGTGCCAGCTCACCCCGGGACAGGGGATTTCAGCCCCAGCATTTT,CASSPRDRGFQPQHF
.,TRBV2,.,TRBJ2-2,TGTGCCAGCAGAACAGTTTCCGCCGGGGAGCTGTTTTTT,CASRTVSAGELFF
.,TRBV27,.,TRBJ2-3,TGTGCCAGCAGCCATCAGGGTTTTAGAGATACGCAGTATTTT,CASSHQGFRDTQYF
.,TRBV6-2/TRBV6-3,once,TRBJ1-2,TGTGCCAGCAGTTACTCGATCGGTGGCTACACCTTC,CASSYSIGGYTF
.,TRBV5-1,.,TRBJ2-7,TGCGCCAGCAGCTCCAGGGTCTACGAGCAGTACTTC,CASSSRVYEQYF
.,TRBV5-1,.,TRBJ2-5,TGCGCCAGCAGCACCGAGGCCCAGAGCCAAGAGACCCAGTACTTC,CASSTEAQSQETQYF
.,TRBV30,.,TRBJ1-5,TGTGCCTGGTTTCCCCTTACAGGGCGCAATCAGCCCCAGCATTTT,CAWFPLTGRNQPQHF
.,TRBV2,.,TRBJ1-3,TGTGCCAGCAATCCGGGAACTGGAAACACCATATATTTT,CASNPGTGNTIYF
.,TRBV28,.,TRBJ2-2,TGTGCCAGCAGTTTAAGCACGGCGTTGTTGTTTTTT,CASSLSTALLFF
TRBD1,TRBV5-1,.,TRBJ1-5,TGCGCCAGCAGCTTGGGGACCCCAGGGGGGACGAATCAGCCCCAGCATTTT,CASSLGTPGGTNQPQHF
.,TRBV19,.,TRBJ1-5,TGTGCCAGTAGTACGGTTAACCAGCCCCAGCATTTT,CASSTVNQPQHF
TRBD2,TRBV3-1/TRBV3-2,.,TRBJ2-1,TGTGCCAGCAGCCAAGAACTGACTAGCGCAGAGCAGTTCTTC,CASSQELTSAEQFF
.,TRBV7-2,once,TRBJ1-2,TGTGCCAGCAGCTTAATTGGCGCAGGCGTTAAGGGCTACACCTTC,CASSLIGAGVKGYTF
TRBD2,TRBV27,.,TRBJ2-1,TGTGCCAGCAGTTATGATAGCGGGGCCAATGAGCAGTTCTTC,CASSYDSGANEQFF
TRBD2,TRBV7-7,.,TRBJ2-1,TGTGCTAGCAGCTTAAGTCGGCTAGCGGGCAACAATGAGCAGTTCTTC,CASSLSRLAGNNEQFF
.,TRBV5-4,.,TRBJ1-2,TGTGCCAGCAGGCCCATCGGGGACAAAAATGGCTACACCTTC,CASRPIGDKNGYTF
TRBD1,TRBV19,.,TRBJ2-5,TGTGCCAGTAGTGGGACAGGGGATGCAGAGACCCAGTACTTC,CASSGTGDAETQYF
.,TRBV10-2,.,TRBJ1-3,TGCGCCAGCCAGCTAACTTTGGGAAACACCATATATTTT,CASQLTLGNTIYF
.,TRBV19,once,TRBJ1-6,TGTGCCAGTAGTATAGGTGACAGCTCCTCCTATAATTCACCCCTCCACTTT,CASSIGDSSSYNSPLHF
.,TRBV18,.,TRBJ1-5,TGTGCCAGCTCACCACTGGCGGGGACCTCCAATCAGCCCCAGCATTTT,CASSPLAGTSNQPQHF
TRBD1,TRBV4-1,few,TRBJ1-3,TGCGCCAGCAGCCTCTTTCCGGGACAGGGCTCTGGAAACACCATATATTTT,CASSLFPGQGSGNTIYF